This record looks at one T cell receptor beta chain sequence and its context. The data stem from a study of blood T cell repertoires in COVID-19. Study overall: Samples came from the United States, Italy and Spain, spanning acute and convalescent COVID-19. T cells, B-cell-depleted T cells, or PBMCs supplied cDNA or gDNA.

Germline lookup yields CDR1 LGHDT and CDR2 YNNKEL (reference sequence). Trimming stripped 3 bases from V and 3 bases from J, with 9 bases between. The CDR3 is made up of 13 amino acids. Per the original methods: How many nucleated cells were present was estimated from reference gene primer amplification. Libraries were prepared by immunoSEQ multiplex PCR; TCRdb keeps only in-frame clonotypes and omits some of them. The V and J calls and clone size come from that table; D and trimming were worked out from the DNA. The data contain about 160,000 clones, 70% to 85% of them singletons. This clonotype originated in a woman older than 75 with acute or convalescent COVID-19. Material: peripheral blood. The genes are TRBV3-1 (or the pseudogene TRBV3-2) and TRBJ2-7; possible D gene TRBD1, 6 bases. The DNA of the CDR3 is TGTGCCAGCAGCCAGTCACAGGGCTACGAGCAGTACTTC. It is translated as CASSQSQGYEQYF.